This paragraph covers one T cell receptor beta chain sequence. The data belong to a study of PD-L1 blockade in urothelial cancer. The repertoire was sequenced with immunoSEQ multiplex PCR; TCRdb's copy has only in-frame clones and lacks some. The sample records 17,000 or so clones, around 90% being singletons. CDR3 size: 15 residues. V lost 5 bases to trimming and J lost 3 bases; unmatched junction nucleotides: 10. The germline CDR1 and CDR2 sequences are MDHEN and SYDVKM. The origin of this receptor is a middle-aged man with urothelial cancer. This sample comprised PBMCs, obtained around atezolizumab (anti-PD-L1) treatment. The chain has TRBV28 and TRBJ2-7; 7 nucleotides match TRBD1. In DNA, the CDR3 is TGTGCCAGCAGTCCCGGGACAGAAAACGGCTACGAGCAGTACTTC. Amino acid sequence: CASSPGTENGYEQYF.